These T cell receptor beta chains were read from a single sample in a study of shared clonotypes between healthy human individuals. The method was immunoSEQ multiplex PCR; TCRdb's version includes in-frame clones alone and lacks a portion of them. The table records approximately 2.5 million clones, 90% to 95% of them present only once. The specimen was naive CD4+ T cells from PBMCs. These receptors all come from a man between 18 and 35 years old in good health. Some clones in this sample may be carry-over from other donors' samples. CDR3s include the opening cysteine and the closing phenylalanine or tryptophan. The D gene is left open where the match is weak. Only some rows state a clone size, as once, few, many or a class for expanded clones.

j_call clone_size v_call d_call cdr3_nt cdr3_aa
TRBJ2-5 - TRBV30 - TGTGCCTGGGGCTTGGGCCTCCAATGGGCGGAGACCCAGTACTTC CAWGLGLQWAETQYF
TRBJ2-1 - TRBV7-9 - TGTGCCAGCAGCCAGATCCGGTGGACCTCAGGGTTCTTC CASSQIRWTSGFF
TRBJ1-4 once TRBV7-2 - TGTGCCAGCAGCTTAACTTACAGGGATTACAATGAAAAACTGTTTTTT CASSLTYRDYNEKLFF
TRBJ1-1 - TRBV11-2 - TGTGCCAGCGGCTCTCATGATATCACTGAAGCTTTCTTT CASGSHDITEAFF
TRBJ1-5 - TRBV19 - TGTGCCAGTAGTAGTACAAATAGCAATCAGCCCCAGCATTTT CASSSTNSNQPQHF
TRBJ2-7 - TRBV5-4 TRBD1 TGTGCCAGCAGCTCCGGGACAGCGGACCCTTCGGGGGAGCAGTACTTC CASSSGTADPSGEQYF
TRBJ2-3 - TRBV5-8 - TGTGCCAGCAGCTGGGGCGTCTGGGATACGCAGTATTTT CASSWGVWDTQYF
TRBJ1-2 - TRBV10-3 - TGTGCCATCAGAGGAGAAGGGGGGACCTATGGCTACACCTTC CAIRGEGGTYGYTF
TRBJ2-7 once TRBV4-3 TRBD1 TGCGCCAGCAGCTCCGGGACAGGGATATCCTACGAGCAGTACTTC CASSSGTGISYEQYF
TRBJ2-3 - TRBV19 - TGTGCCAGTAGTACCTGGGGTAGCACAGATACGCAGTATTTT CASSTWGSTDTQYF
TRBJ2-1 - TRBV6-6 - TGTGCCAGCAGTGGGGTGACCGCTGAGCAGTTCTTC CASSGVTAEQFF
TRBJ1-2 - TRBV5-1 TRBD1 TGCGCCAGCAGCTCGGGGGACAGCCAGGGCTATGGCTACACCTTC CASSSGDSQGYGYTF
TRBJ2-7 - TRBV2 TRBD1 TGTGCCACCCGGACAGGGTTCGAGCAGTACTTC CATRTGFEQYF
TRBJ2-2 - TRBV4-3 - TGCGCCAGCAGCCATTCTAGGACAAGCGGGGAGCTGTTTTTT CASSHSRTSGELFF
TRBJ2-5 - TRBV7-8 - TGTGCCAGCAGCTTGATAGGGGAGACCCAGTACTTC CASSLIGETQYF
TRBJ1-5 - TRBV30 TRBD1 TGTGCCTGGAGTAGGGGACAGGGGTTCGGTCAGCCCCAGCATTTT CAWSRGQGFGQPQHF
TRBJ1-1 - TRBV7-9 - TGTGCCAGCAGCTTACTGAGGCCCCCAGGGAACACTGAAGCTTTCTTT CASSLLRPPGNTEAFF
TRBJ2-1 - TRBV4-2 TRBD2 TGTGCCAGCAGCCAAGATGTGGCGGGAGGGCCTGAGGCTTTCGAGTTCTTC CASSQDVAGGPEAFEFF
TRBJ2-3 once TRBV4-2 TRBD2 TGTGCCAGCAGCCCGACGGCGGCGGGGGACACAGATACGCAGTATTTT CASSPTAAGDTDTQYF
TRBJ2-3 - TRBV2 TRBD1 TGTGCCAACAGGGGGCGGTCTAGCACAGATACGCAGTATTTT CANRGRSSTDTQYF
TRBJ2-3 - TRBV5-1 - TGCGCCAGCAGCTTGGATCTAGTGGCAGATACGCAGTATTTT CASSLDLVADTQYF
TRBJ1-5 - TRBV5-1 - TGCGCCAGCAGCTTGGCTGGTCATCAGCCCCAGCATTTT CASSLAGHQPQHF
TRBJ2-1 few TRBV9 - TGTGCCAGCAGCGTAGCTCAGGGAACAGAGCAGTTCTTC CASSVAQGTEQFF